What follows is one T cell receptor (beta chain) and its context. Its antigen remains unidentified. Base qualities were left out, and no much larger clone turns up one base away. In the germline V gene (reference sequence), CDR1 corresponds to SEHNR and CDR2 to FQNEAQ. The CDR3 measures 16 amino acids from cysteine to phenylalanine. Just the 48-base CDR3 DNA is kept, in frame starting at base 1. V is shortened by 6 bases, J by 4 bases, and the region joining them spans 18 bases. Libraries were constructed by the immunoSEQ multiplex PCR assay. As stored in TCRdb, this immuneACCESS dataset retains in-frame rearrangements with V and J assigned. A fraction of the clones does not appear; measured against another copy, unresolved V genes explain less than half of the discrepancy, and the remainder lacks a known reason. This sample lists 70,000 to 85,000 clones; 92% were detected once. Together, the top ten hold more than 1.4% of the sample.

This entry comes from a study of T cell changes during pregnancy in multiple sclerosis (dated by TCRdb to between 2018 and 2021). About the investigation overall: Changes in the T cell repertoire over the course of pregnancy were examined in this study in women with multiple sclerosis.

The clonotype comes from a female donor with multiple sclerosis, enrolled in a pregnancy study. The chain is assembled from TRBV7-9 and TRBJ2-2; 6 matching bases give a weak D call of TRBD1. The sample consisted of peripheral blood, taken before pregnancy. The CDR3 region: CASRPRPGHTTGELFF. The DNA sequence is TGTGCCAGCAGACCCCGCCCGGGACACACCACCGGGGAGCTGTTTTTT.